This entry concerns a single T cell receptor (beta chain). This sample was included in a study of blood T cell repertoires in COVID-19. Study details: T cells, B-cell-depleted T cells, or PBMCs supplied cDNA or gDNA.

As processed by the authors: Cell counts per sample came from amplifying reference gene primers. The assay was immunoSEQ multiplex PCR, and TCRdb's table has in-frame clones only and misses some. Clone size and V and J calls were adopted from that table, with D and trimming inferred from the DNA. This table holds more than 250,000 clones, roughly 85% found once. The CDR3 has 15 amino acids. The V and J ends lost 5 bases and 8 bases, in that order; junction bases with no gene match: 12. Germline lookup yields CDR1 SGHVS and CDR2 FQNEAQ. This sequence was found in a woman younger than 45 who had recovered from COVID-19. Sequenced: PBMCs or T cells enriched from blood (not recorded which). The V gene is TRBV7-8, the J gene TRBJ2-1, with TRBD1 identical over 7 bases. CDR3 in DNA: TGTGCCAGCAGCCGAACCTCGACAGGGAACCATGAGCAGTTCTTC. This sequence encodes CASSRTSTGNHEQFF.